A single sample is the source of the 25 T cell receptor beta chains below, sequenced in a study of lymphopenia after photon versus proton radiotherapy. The data were produced by immunoSEQ multiplex PCR, yet TCRdb's version contains in-frame clones alone and is incomplete. The table has approximately 150,000 clones, about 85% seen once. The sample consisted of peripheral blood, taken from a patient treated with photon-based radiotherapy. These receptors all stem from a man aged 45-60 years with gastric cancer.

This clone showed up just a few times. Other nucleotide sequences from this sample produce the same CDR3. The V call is TRBV5-4, the J call TRBJ2-7; D is unresolved. The V gene lost 0 bases and the J gene lost 2 bases, with 6 bases spanning the gap. There are 13 residues in the CDR3. Germline assignment: CDR1 SGHNT and CDR2 YYREEE (reference sequence). CDR3 loop: CASSLGGPYEQYF. The CDR3 region has the DNA TGTGCCAGCAGCTTGGGGGGTCCCTACGAGCAGTACTTC. Full variable domain (remainder filled in from reference TRBV5-4 and TRBJ2-7): ETGVTQSPTHLIKTRGQQVTLRCSSQSGHNTVSWYQQALGQGPQFIFQYYREEENGRGNFPPRFSGLQFPNYSSELNVNALELDDSALYLCASSLGGPYEQYFGPGTRLTVT.

V usage is TRBV29-1 and J usage is TRBJ1-4; no firm D call. The CDR3 spans 12 residues. Trimming removed 6 bases from V and 4 bases from J, with 9 bases in between. Germline V gene sequence: CDR1 SQVTM, CDR2 ANQGSEA. In nucleotides, the CDR3 is TGCAGCGTCCCGGACGGTAATGAAAAACTGTTTTTT. Translation: CSVPDGNEKLFF.

V usage is TRBV13 and J usage is TRBJ1-5; D is perhaps TRBD1 (6 bases). The CDR3 has 15 amino acids. Germline-derived CDR1 and CDR2 are PRHDT and FYEKMQ (reference sequence). Trimming pared 4 bases from V and 2 bases from J, leaving 12 bases between. CDR3 sequence reads: CASSSRGIGNQPQHF. CDR3 sequence (DNA): TGTGCCAGCAGCTCAAGGGGGATTGGCAATCAGCCCCAGCATTTT.

This chain connects TRBV5-4 to TRBJ2-6; 8 nucleotides match TRBD1. The CDR3 has 18 residues. The germline gives CDR1 SGHNT, CDR2 YYREEE (reference sequence). J lost 2 bases, V lost 0 bases, and 7 bases had no gene match. The CDR3 region is CASSLGDRSWAGANVLTF. CDR3 DNA sequence: TGTGCCAGCAGCTTGGGGGACAGGTCTTGGGCTGGGGCCAACGTCCTGACTTTC.

The V gene is TRBV6-5, the J gene TRBJ1-5, with TRBD1 identical over 9 bases. Per the germline V gene, CDR1 is MNHEY and CDR2 is SVGAGI. With 5 bases clipped from V and 4 bases from J, the junction kept 3 bases outside the gene matches. The CDR3 runs 14 residues. CDR3 region: CASSEGTGNQPQHF. The CDR3 DNA follows: TGTGCCAGCAGTGAGGGGACAGGGAATCAGCCCCAGCATTTT.

The J gene is TRBJ1-2, the V gene TRBV18; D perhaps matches TRBD1 (6 bases). Trimming removed 3 bases from V and 9 bases from J, with 26 bases in between. The germline gives CDR1 KGHSH, CDR2 LQKENI. This CDR3 comprises 17 residues. For the CDR3, the DNA is TGTGCCAGCTCACCTCAAGGCCAGGGGAGGGACTCTAGGCGCTACACCTTC. Translating it yields CASSPQGQGRDSRRYTF.

This chain uses TRBV14 with TRBJ2-1, with 9 bases lining up with TRBD2. V dropped 4 bases and J dropped 7; count of bases not matched to a gene: 5. The CDR3 is made up of 14 amino acids. CDR1 and CDR2 (germline): SGHDN, FVKESK. As DNA, the CDR3 is TGTGCCAGCAGCCTTAGCGGGAGTAGAAATGAGCAGTTCTTC. Translated: CASSLSGSRNEQFF.

This chain joins TRBV19 and TRBJ2-2; TRBD2 might be the D (5 bases). CDR3 length equals 14 residues. CDR1 LNHDA and CDR2 SQIVND come from the germline V gene (reference sequence). Trimming shortened V by 2 bases and J by 3 bases, and 7 bases separated the two germline ends. This chain's CDR3 is CASSIWGDTGELFF. CDR3 DNA: TGTGCCAGTAGTATATGGGGAGACACCGGGGAGCTGTTTTTT.

V gene TRBV28 combines with J gene TRBJ1-4, with 8 positions matching TRBD1. The CDR3 spans 17 residues. With 5 bases clipped from V and 1 base from J, the junction kept 9 bases outside the gene matches. Looked up from germline, CDR1 is MDHEN and CDR2 is SYDVKM. The CDR3 DNA reads TGTGCCAGCAGTCGGACAGGGTGGTCAGGAACTAATGAAAAACTGTTTTTT. This codes for CASSRTGWSGTNEKLFF.

The chain is built from TRBV4-1 and TRBJ2-3; D unclear. Germline V lookup: CDR1 MGHRA, CDR2 YSYEKL. V lost 4 bases and J lost 3, with 8 bases in between. CDR3 size: 13 residues. The CDR3 DNA follows: TGCGCCAGCAGCCCCTCTGGGACAGATACGCAGTATTTT. Its protein is CASSPSGTDTQYF.

This clone appeared once. This chain connects TRBV7-9 to TRBJ2-3, with D hard to call. The CDR3 has 14 amino acids. V dropped 8 bases and J dropped 3 bases, with 15 bases sitting between them. Per the germline V gene, CDR1 is SEHNR and CDR2 is FQNEAQ (reference sequence). The CDR3 region is CASLGMGNTDTQYF. The CDR3 region has the DNA TGTGCCAGCCTGGGCATGGGGAATACAGATACGCAGTATTTT.

The V and J genes are TRBV7-8 and TRBJ2-6; D is possibly TRBD1 (6 bases). The CDR3 extends over 17 amino acids. The V end was cut by 3 bases, the J end by 2 bases, with 14 bases between. Germline V gives CDR1 SGHVS, CDR2 FQNEAQ. CDR3 loop: CASSLTYREPGANVLTF. The CDR3 DNA sequence: TGTGCCAGCAGCTTGACTTACAGGGAGCCTGGGGCCAACGTCCTGACTTTC.

The count of this clone is one. The chain joins TRBV5-1 to TRBJ1-1; D is uncertain. Trimming cost V 2 bases and J 1 base, with 6 bases left between them. This CDR3 spans 13 amino acids. From germline, CDR1 is SGHRS and CDR2 YFSETQ. CDR3 nucleotides: TGCGCCAGCAGCTTAGGTCCGAACACTGAAGCTTTCTTT. Amino acid sequence: CASSLGPNTEAFF.

The chain recombines TRBV4-1 with TRBJ2-3; D is unresolved. The ends were cut back, 3 bases at V and 6 bases at J, with 16 bases in the middle. The CDR3 consists of 15 residues. Germline V gene data show CDR1 as MGHRA and CDR2 as YSYEKL. This CDR3 is CASSHLPIGSDTQYF. As DNA, the CDR3 is TGCGCCAGCAGCCATTTGCCCATAGGGTCTGATACGCAGTATTTT.

This clone was detected only once. The CDR3 protein is CASSFGDRTQETQYF. CDR3 coding DNA: TGTGCCAGCAGCTTCGGGGACAGGACGCAAGAGACCCAGTACTTC. The rearrangement uses TRBV7-6 and TRBJ2-5, with 8 nucleotides matching TRBD1. The germline CDR1 and CDR2 sequences are SGHVS and FNYEAQ. The CDR3 covers 15 residues. V dropped 3 bases and J dropped 2; count of bases not matched to a gene: 5.

V is TRBV10-3 and J is TRBJ2-2, with 8 bases fitting TRBD2. The CDR3 is 15 residues long. The V gene's germline CDR1 is ENHRY and CDR2 SYGVKD. V was clipped by 6 bases and J by 3 bases; unmatched bases: 6. Here the CDR3 DNA reads TGTGCCATCAGCTGGACTAGCTCCGACACCGGGGAGCTGTTTTTT. Its protein is CAISWTSSDTGELFF.

This sequence joins TRBV5-1 and TRBJ1-1, with TRBD1 identical over 9 bases. CDR3 length: 15 amino acids. Germline CDR1 SGHRS, CDR2 YFSETQ. With V trimmed by 3 bases and J by 3 bases, 6 bases remained unmatched. This chain's CDR3 is CASSWRGQGDTEAFF. The CDR3 DNA reads TGCGCCAGCAGCTGGAGGGGACAGGGTGACACTGAAGCTTTCTTT.

The chain employs TRBV6-5 and TRBJ1-5; D may be TRBD1 (5 bases). The CDR3 contains 14 residues. Trimming stripped 5 bases from V and 3 bases from J, with 11 bases between. Germline V lookup: CDR1 MNHEY, CDR2 SVGAGI. The CDR3 sequence: CASSRSGTNQPQHF. Written as DNA, the CDR3 is TGTGCCAGCAGTCGTTCCGGGACCAATCAGCCCCAGCATTTT.

The chain is built from TRBV2 and TRBJ2-7, with 8 bases aligning to TRBD2. V was clipped by 4 bases and J by 6 bases; unmatched bases: 8. Germline CDR1 is SNHLY and CDR2 is FYNNEI. This CDR3 is built from 14 residues. The CDR3 protein is CASSGLAGKGEQYF. CDR3 DNA sequence: TGTGCCAGCAGTGGATTAGCGGGAAAGGGCGAGCAGTACTTC.

This chain connects TRBV6-6 to TRBJ1-2; 7 nucleotides agree with TRBD1. Germline V CDR1 and CDR2: MNHNY, SVGAGI (reference sequence). Trimming cost V 4 bases and J 4 bases; bases outside gene matches: 9. The CDR3 is 15 amino acids. The CDR3 protein is CASSSRTGAGYGYTF. In DNA form, the CDR3 reads TGTGCCAGCAGTTCCAGAACAGGGGCCGGCTATGGCTACACCTTC.

The rearrangement joins TRBV27 to TRBJ1-5, with 7 bases that match TRBD1. Trimming at V came to 5 bases and at J to 2 bases, leaving 12 bases not matched to a gene. This CDR3 is 17 amino acids long. Germline assignment: CDR1 MNHEY and CDR2 SMNVEV (reference sequence). CDR3 residues: CASSLLRDSNGNQPQHF. The DNA of the CDR3 is TGTGCCAGCAGTCTACTGAGGGACAGCAACGGCAATCAGCCCCAGCATTTT.

J is TRBJ2-7 and V is TRBV11-2; tentatively, D is TRBD1 or TRBD2 (6 bases each). V lost 5 bases to trimming and J lost 5 bases, with 22 bases between them. From germline, CDR1 is SGHAT and CDR2 FQNNGV. The CDR3 has 16 residues. As DNA, the CDR3 is TGTGCCAGCAGCGGAGAGGAGCGGGCTAGGGGGAACGAGCAGTACTTC. Translation: CASSGEERARGNEQYF.

This clone was seen only a few times. The chain couples TRBV7-6 to TRBJ2-2; 8 bases are shared with TRBD2. Looked up from germline, CDR1 is SGHVS and CDR2 is FNYEAQ. The CDR3 is 15 residues long. Trimming at V came to 3 bases and at J to 6 bases, leaving 6 bases not matched to a gene. This chain's CDR3 is CASSFTGLVAGELFF. CDR3 DNA: TGTGCCAGCAGCTTCACGGGACTAGTAGCCGGGGAGCTGTTTTTT.

The chain links TRBV5-6 to TRBJ2-1; D gene unclear. Trimming shortened V by 1 base and J by 7 bases, and 12 bases separated the two germline ends. CDR1 and CDR2 from the germline V gene are SGHDT and YYEEEE. The CDR3 extends over 14 amino acids. DNA of the CDR3: TGTGCCAGCAGCTTGTTTCGGGTCGGAAATGAGCAGTTCTTC. Amino acid sequence: CASSLFRVGNEQFF.

The CDR3: CASSQVSGAGYTF. The DNA of the CDR3 is TGTGCCAGCAGCCAAGTTAGTGGTGCGGGCTACACCTTC. The chain has TRBV4-2 and TRBJ1-2; D call uncertain. V was trimmed by 1 base and J by 8 bases, leaving 11 bases between them. The V gene's germline CDR1 is LGHNA and CDR2 YNFKEQ. The CDR3 runs 13 residues.